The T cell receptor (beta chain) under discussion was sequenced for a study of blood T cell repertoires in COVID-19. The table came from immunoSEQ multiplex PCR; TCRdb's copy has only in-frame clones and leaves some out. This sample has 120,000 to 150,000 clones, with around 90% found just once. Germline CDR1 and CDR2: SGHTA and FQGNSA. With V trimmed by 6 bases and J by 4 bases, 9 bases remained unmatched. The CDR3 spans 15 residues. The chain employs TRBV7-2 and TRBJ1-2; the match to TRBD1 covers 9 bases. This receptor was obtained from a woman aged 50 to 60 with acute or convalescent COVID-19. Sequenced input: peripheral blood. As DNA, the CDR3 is TGTGCCAGCAGACAGGGGGCCGGGGGCAGCTATGGCTACACCTTC. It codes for CASRQGAGGSYGYTF.